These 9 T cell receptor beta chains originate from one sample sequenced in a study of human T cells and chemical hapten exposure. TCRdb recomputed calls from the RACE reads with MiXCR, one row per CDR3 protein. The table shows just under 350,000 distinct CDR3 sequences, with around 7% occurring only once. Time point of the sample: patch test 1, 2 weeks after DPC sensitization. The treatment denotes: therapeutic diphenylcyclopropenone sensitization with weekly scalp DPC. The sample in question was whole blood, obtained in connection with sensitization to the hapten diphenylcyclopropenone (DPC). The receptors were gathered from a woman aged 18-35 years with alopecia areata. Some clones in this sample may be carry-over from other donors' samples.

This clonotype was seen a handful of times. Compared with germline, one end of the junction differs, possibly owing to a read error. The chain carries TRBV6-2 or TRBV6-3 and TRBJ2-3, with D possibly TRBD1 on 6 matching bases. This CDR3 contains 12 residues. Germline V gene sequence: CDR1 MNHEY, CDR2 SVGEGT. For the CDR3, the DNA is TGTGCCAGCAGTTCGGGACACCATACGCAGTACTTT. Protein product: CASSSGHHTQYF.

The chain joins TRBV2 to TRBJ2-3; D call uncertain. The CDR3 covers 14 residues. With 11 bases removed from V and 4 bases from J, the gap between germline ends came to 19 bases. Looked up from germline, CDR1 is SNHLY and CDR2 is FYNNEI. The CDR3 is CAGPGPVAPDTQYF. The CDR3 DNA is TGTGCCGGCCCGGGCCCCGTTGCCCCAGATACGCAGTATTTT.

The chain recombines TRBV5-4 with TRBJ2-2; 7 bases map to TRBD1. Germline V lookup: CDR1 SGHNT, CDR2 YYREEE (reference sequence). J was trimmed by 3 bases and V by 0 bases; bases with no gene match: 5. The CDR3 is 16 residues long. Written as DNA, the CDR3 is TGTGCCAGCAGCTTGGATAGGGGGCGCGACACCGGGGAGCTGTTTTTT. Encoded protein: CASSLDRGRDTGELFF.

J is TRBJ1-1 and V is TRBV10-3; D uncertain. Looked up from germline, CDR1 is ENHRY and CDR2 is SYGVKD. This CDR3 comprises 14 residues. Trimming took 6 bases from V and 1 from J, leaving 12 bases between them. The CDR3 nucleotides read TGTGCCATCAGAGTTTACGGCGAGAACACTGAAGCTTTCTTT. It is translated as CAIRVYGENTEAFF.

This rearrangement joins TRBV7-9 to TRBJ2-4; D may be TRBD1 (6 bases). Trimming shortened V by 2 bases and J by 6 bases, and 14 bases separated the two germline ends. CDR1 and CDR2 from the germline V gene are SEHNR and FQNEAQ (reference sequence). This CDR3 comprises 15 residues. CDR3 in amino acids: CASSLSTGRTNIQYF. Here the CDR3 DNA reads TGTGCCAGCAGCTTAAGTACAGGGCGAACAAACATTCAGTACTTC.

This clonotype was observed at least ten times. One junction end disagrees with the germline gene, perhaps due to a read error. CDR3 protein: CASSQMQDKFLF. In nucleotides, the CDR3 is TGTGCCAGCAGTCAGATGCAGGACAAGTTCCTATTT. This chain uses TRBV11-2 with TRBJ1-1; possible D gene TRBD1, 5 bases. The CDR3 runs to 12 residues. The germline CDR1 and CDR2 sequences are SGHAT and FQNNGV. The entire variable domain, with the rest obtained from reference TRBV11-2 and TRBJ1-1, is as follows: EAGVAQSPRYKIIEKRQSVAFWCNPISGHATLYWYQQILGQGPKLLIQFQNNGVVDDSQLPKDRFSAERLKGVDSTLKIQPAKLEDSAVYLCASSQMQDKFLFGQGTRLTVV.

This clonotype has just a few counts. CDR3 residues: CASSLGGPTGGYTF. For the CDR3, the DNA is TGTGCCAGCTCCCTAGGAGGGCCCACTGGGGGCTACACCTTC. The chain carries TRBV7-9 and TRBJ1-2; D is undetermined. V lost 8 bases, J lost 8 bases, and 21 bases lay in between. The CDR3 is 14 amino acids. Germline CDR1 and CDR2: SEHNR and FQNEAQ (reference sequence). The whole variable domain, filled in from reference TRBV7-9 and TRBJ1-2, reads DTGVSQNPRHKITKRGQNVTFRCDPISEHNRLYWYRQTLGQGPEFLTYFQNEAQLEKSRLLSDRFSAERPKGSFSTLEIQRTEQGDSAMYLCASSLGGPTGGYTFGSGTRLTVV.

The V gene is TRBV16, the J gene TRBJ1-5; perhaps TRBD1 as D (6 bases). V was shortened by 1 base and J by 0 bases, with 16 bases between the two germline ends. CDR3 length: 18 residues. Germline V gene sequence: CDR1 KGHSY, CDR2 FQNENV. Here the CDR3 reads CASSQFASEGGSNQPQHF. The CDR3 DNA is TGTGCCAGCAGCCAATTTGCGTCCGAAGGGGGTAGCAATCAGCCCCAGCATTTT.

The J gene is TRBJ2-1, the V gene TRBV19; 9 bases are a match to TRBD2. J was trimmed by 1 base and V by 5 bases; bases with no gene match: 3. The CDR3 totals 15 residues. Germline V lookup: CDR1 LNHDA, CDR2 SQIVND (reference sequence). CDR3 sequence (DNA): TGTGCCAGTAGTCGGGCGGGGGGGTCCTACAATGAGCAGTTCTTC. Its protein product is CASSRAGGSYNEQFF.